This T cell receptor beta chain is from a study of blood T cells in healthy people across ages (dated by TCRdb to between 2014 and 2017). With regard to the full study: In model experiments, roughly one uniquely barcoded TCR beta cDNA molecule per two T cells was captured by template switching. Using deep sequencing normalized with unique cDNA molecular identifiers, the study measured how TCR beta repertoire diversity changes with age. The donors were split into four age groups: young (average approximately 16 years), middle-aged (39), aged (approximately 59) and long-lived (roughly 80). To avoid experimental bias, donors of different ages were distributed randomly across sequencing lanes. Two additional independent replicas of 1 million unique cDNA reads from the same blood draw were analyzed for two donors (one aged 18 to 30 and one aged 80 or older). General findings and caveats noted by the study authors: Compared with the aged group, more naive CD4+ T cells, fewer expanded clones and increased TCR diversity were shown by the long-lived group, suggesting age selection. Conclusive comparison of naive and antigen-experienced compartments was prevented by the profiling of bulk unsorted PBMCs. Because the CMV infection status of the donors was unknown, age-related changes in expanded clonotypes may potentially have been confounded. Observed TCR beta diversity per million T cells fell roughly linearly with age, and a significant reduction was already apparent by age roughly 41. Total diversity estimates from one million sequenced T cells were considered lower bounds and underestimates. A strong correlation was found between observed TCR beta diversity and the percentage of naive T cells measured by flow cytometry.

Library method: 5' RACE. The sample was run on an Illumina HiSeq 2500. A second roughly 7 to 11 cycle PCR used a sample-barcoded 5' primer and a J-beta primer mix. A unique molecular identifier was introduced onto each TCR beta cDNA molecule by a template-switch 5' adaptor carrying 12 random nucleotides. Each sample yielded at least 3 million CDR3-containing paired-end reads. First-strand cDNA was synthesized from all RNA with the Mint cDNA synthesis kit, primed by a TRBC-specific oligonucleotide. All cDNA was treated with uracil-DNA glycosylase and then went through a first 18-cycle PCR with the universal primers M1SS and BC2_uni_R. On the authors' methods: Each sample was normalized by randomly selecting 1 million high-quality reads, each carrying a distinct molecular identifier. Instead of being binned into consensus sequences, reads with shared molecular identifiers were discarded. CDR3 identification, clonotype clustering and error correction used MiTCR with a Q25 quality threshold and the strictest error-elimination algorithm. A nonparametric unseen species model with Euler transformation was used to estimate a lower bound on total TCR beta diversity. The public reads were reprocessed in TCRdb via fastp at Q25 and MiXCR, keeping in-frame beta chains. CDR3 protein sequences are deduplicated, and each keeps its most common genes and DNA. TCRdb, not the authors, supplied the V and J calls. A total of over a million distinct CDR3 sequences appear in this sample, approximately 40% of them only once. Together, the top ten hold roughly 7.9% of the sample.

This clonotype has only a few counts. Its antigen is currently not known. Per-nucleotide qualities are absent, and no much larger clonotype sits a single base away. The donors were roughly 39 Caucasian individuals from Russia, aged roughly 6 to 100 years, who were systemically healthy. Ten milliliters of peripheral blood were drawn from each donor into EDTA-treated Vacutainer tubes. Ficoll-Paque density-gradient centrifugation was used to isolate PBMCs, with at least 6.5 million per sample. Total RNA was extracted from PBMCs with Trizol reagent, with at least 6 micrograms obtained per sample. For every donor, flow cytometry on a PBMC aliquot measured the percentage of naive CD45RAhigh/CD27high T cells. Compared with germline, V lacks 8 bases and J lacks 6 bases; bases without a gene match: 11. Including the terminal cysteine and phenylalanine, the CDR3 comprises 14 residues. CDR3 DNA is the only sequence kept; it has 42 bases, read in frame from the first base. Sequences MDHEN (CDR1) and SYDVKM (CDR2) are obtained from the germline V gene.

The receptor was isolated from a woman under 30 in good health. The sample was blood. This receptor chain uses TRBV28 and TRBJ2-3; 7 bases in between match TRBD1. CDR3 sequence: CASGAGGLDDTQYF. The DNA sequence follows: TGTGCCAGCGGCGCAGGGGGTCTAGATGATACGCAGTATTTT.